The TCR beta chain described here comes from a study of blood T cell repertoires in COVID-19 (dated by TCRdb to 2019 to 2021). Broadly, across the study: Samples from collaborators originated in the United States, Italy and Spain and spanned both the acute and convalescent phases of COVID-19. Subjects who had been exposed to COVID-19, were actively infected with it, or had recovered from it provided the deeply sampled blood TCRbeta repertoires that made up the dataset. The repertoires were released in a freely available public database meant as a resource for research on the immune response to SARS-CoV-2. The prospective study material was composed of cDNA or gDNA derived from T cells, B-cell-depleted T cells, or PBMCs. Samples came from the ongoing ImmuneRACE study (first 160 participants) plus 1,254 subjects from 6 global collaborators. Where HLA class I and class II types were available, the types were taken from metadata supplied by the sample provider, not from assay-based typing. A de-identified subject ID, COVID-19 status, age in years and sex were almost always included in the sample metadata. Points the paper makes about the study in general: How much clinical and demographic metadata was included differed by source and by participant, and the metadata was provided uncurated.

Points on this clone: Its antigen target is currently unknown. No much larger clone exists at a distance of one base, and base qualities are not known.

The collaborating institutions used their own protocols to collect whole blood in K2EDTA tubes. For TCRbeta analysis, collaborators shipped samples as frozen whole blood, isolated PBMCs, or DNA extracted from either of those sample types. TCRbeta CDR3 regions were amplified from genomic DNA by means of the immunoSEQ Assay, a bias-controlled multiplex PCR. Processing in the source paper ran as follows. Within the assay, amplification of reference gene primers was used to estimate how many nucleated cells each sample contained. To quantify the absolute abundance of each unique TCRbeta CDR3 rearrangement, sequence reads were collapsed and filtered. For each sample, productive Simpson clonality was calculated as the square root of Simpson's diversity index over productive rearrangements. TCRdb limited this immuneACCESS table to in-frame rearrangements with V and J called. A share of clones is missing; checked studies link under half to unresolved V genes, and the rest is unexplained. From that table come the V and J calls and clone size; the DNA was used to work out D and trimming. The sample table lists just under 55,000 clones, roughly nine tenths of them with a count of one. Just under 8.5% of the sample lies in the top ten.

Based on the germline V gene (reference sequence), the CDR1 and CDR2 sequences are LNHNV and YYDKDF. V loses 7 bases of germline sequence and J loses 5 bases, and the interval between the two ends is 17 bases. Taken from cysteine to phenylalanine, the CDR3 has 14 residues. Just the 42-base CDR3 DNA is kept, in frame starting at base 1. The sequence derives from a woman aged 40 to 50 with active COVID-19. The chain couples TRBV15 to TRBJ1-1; the D gene assignment is ambiguous. The material sequenced was peripheral blood. The bases are TGTGCCACCACCCCGAGAGTTCTTGAAACTGAAGCTTTCTTT. This sequence encodes CATTPRVLETEAFF.